Listed below are T cell receptor beta chains from one sample, sequenced in a study of shared clonotypes between healthy human individuals. Assay: immunoSEQ multiplex PCR; the TCRdb copy retains only in-frame clones and omits some. This repertoire shows about 1,800,000 clones, over 85% found once; its top ten account for 1% to 1.5%. The specimen sequenced was naive CD8+ T cells sorted from blood. These TCRs come from a man aged 18 to 30 in good health. CDR3s include the opening cysteine and the closing phenylalanine or tryptophan.

TRBV28,CASSETGGINSPLHF
TRBV7-9,CASSLPLGGGINSPLHF
TRBV28,CASSLSYNEQFF
TRBV28,CATEGVNTIYF
TRBV19,CASSIGLVNEQFF
TRBV28,CASSLTGAYEQYF
TRBV6-1,CASTLDRGGYNEQFF
TRBV7-6,CASSGMDTQYF
TRBV5-1,CASRPPSGEEQYF
TRBV12-5,CASATQGMHYEQYF
TRBV6-1,CASSEKGQGAQNEQYF